Included here is one TCR beta chain sequence, with context. The data derive from a study of OX40 agonist ivuxolimab in advanced cancers. The CDR3 has 11 residues. V lost 5 bases and J 2 bases, leaving 3 bases between the germline ends. Germline V gene sequence: CDR1 KGHSH, CDR2 LQKENI. The table came from immunoSEQ multiplex PCR; TCRdb's copy has only in-frame clones and leaves some out. This sample has some 67,000 clones, with approximately 90% found just once. This TCR came from an adult with an advanced solid tumor such as melanoma, head and neck, liver or kidney cancer. The sample in question was CD4+ or CD8+ T cells sorted from blood, obtained in a trial of the OX40 agonist ivuxolimab. This sequence joins TRBV18 and TRBJ2-5; no clear D. The CDR3: CASSFQETQYF. CDR3 DNA: TGTGCCAGCTCATTTCAAGAGACCCAGTACTTC. Supplemented by reference TRBV18 and TRBJ2-5, the full variable domain reads NAGVMQNPRHLVRRRGQEARLRCSPMKGHSHVYWYRQLPEEGLKFMVYLQKENIIDESGMPKERFSAEFPKEGPSILRIQQVVRGDSAAYFCASSFQETQYFGPGTRLLVL.